Below, 21 T cell receptor beta chains from the same sample are listed, as sequenced in a study of Graves' ophthalmopathy and Graves' hyperthyroidism. The authors amplified TCR beta CDR3 regions from RNA transcripts. Second-round multiplex PCR followed a first-round RT-PCR using HTBI primers. TCRdb re-derived calls from the multiplex PCR reads in MiXCR, one entry per CDR3 protein. The sample holds a few hundred thousand distinct CDR3 sequences, roughly 15% seen once. Sequenced: peripheral blood. These receptors all stem from an adult woman with stable Graves' hyperthyroidism.

This clonotype has a count of ten or more. The rearrangement links TRBV30 to TRBJ2-7, with 12 bases fitting TRBD1. This CDR3 region has 15 residues. Looked up from germline, CDR1 is GTSNPN and CDR2 is SVGIG (reference sequence). Trimming removed 2 bases from V and 6 bases from J; junction bases left unmatched: 8. In DNA form, the CDR3 reads TGTGCCTGGAGTAAATGGGGGACAGGGGGCTTCGAGCAGTACTTC. Protein product: CAWSKWGTGGFEQYF. Complete variable domain (other parts from reference TRBV30 and TRBJ2-7): SQTIHQWPATLVQPVGSPLSLECTVEGTSNPNLYWYRQAAGRGLQLLFYSVGIGQISSEVPQNLSASRPQDRQFILSSKKLLLSDSGFYLCAWSKWGTGGFEQYFGPGTRLTVT.

Ten or more counts support this clonotype. CDR3 residues: CASSLSGSYGYTF. The CDR3 region has the DNA TGTGCCAGCAGTTTATCGGGCAGCTATGGCTACACCTTC. The gene calls are TRBV27 and TRBJ1-2; D is undetermined. V was shortened by 0 bases and J by 4 bases, with 6 bases between the two germline ends. CDR1 and CDR2 (germline): MNHEY, SMNVEV (reference sequence). The CDR3 consists of 13 residues.

In this sample, this clonotype turned up many times. This chain connects TRBV30 to TRBJ1-1; 7 nucleotides line up with TRBD1. Per germline, CDR1 GTSNPN and CDR2 SVGIG (reference sequence). The V and J ends lost 2 bases and 11 bases, in that order; junction bases with no gene match: 11. The CDR3 has 13 residues. The CDR3 is CAWSTGQVPGAFF. The DNA of the CDR3 is TGTGCCTGGAGTACTGGACAGGTGCCGGGGGCTTTCTTT.

In its sample, this clonotype was seen many times. The gene calls are TRBV24-1 and TRBJ2-7; 9 nucleotides align to TRBD2. The CDR3 extends over 15 amino acids. Germline V lookup: CDR1 KGHDR, CDR2 SFDVKD. With 6 bases clipped from V and 6 bases from J, the junction kept 11 bases outside the gene matches. The CDR3 DNA reads as TGTGCCACCAGTTCGCGGGAGGGAGTCCTACGCGAGCAGTACTTC. It translates to CATSSREGVLREQYF.

There are a few counts of this clonotype. This sequence joins TRBV29-1 and TRBJ2-7, with D perhaps matching TRBD1 (6 bases). Germline CDR1 SQVTM, CDR2 ANQGSEA. CDR3 length: 15 amino acids. V dropped 5 bases and J dropped 4 bases, with 21 bases sitting between them. CDR3 protein: CSVCPGDKYGYEQYF. The CDR3 nucleotides read TGCAGCGTTTGCCCAGGGGACAAGTACGGTTACGAGCAGTACTTC.

This clonotype was observed at least ten times. The V gene is TRBV20-1, the J gene TRBJ1-2; 7 positions agree with TRBD1. In germline, CDR1 is DFQATT, CDR2 SNEGSKA (reference sequence). The junction had 7 bases not matched to a gene; V was cut back by 6 bases and J by 0 bases. This CDR3 has 14 residues. The chain's CDR3 is CSATRQGANYGYTF. The CDR3 DNA is TGCAGTGCCACCCGACAGGGAGCTAACTATGGCTACACCTTC.

There are many counts of this clonotype. V usage is TRBV11-2 and J usage is TRBJ2-2; 16 bases fit TRBD2. Trimming cost V 6 bases and J 5 bases; bases outside gene matches: 12. Looked up from germline, CDR1 is SGHAT and CDR2 is FQNNGV. CDR3 length equals 19 residues. The CDR3 reads CASSLGSGTSGRATGELFF. CDR3 sequence (DNA): TGTGCCAGCAGTCTCGGATCCGGGACTAGCGGGAGGGCAACCGGGGAGCTGTTTTTT.

This clonotype was counted ten times or more. The genes are TRBV19 and TRBJ1-1; weak D call: TRBD1 (6 bases). The CDR3 is 11 residues long. Trimming left V 5 bases short and J 7 bases short, with 8 bases between. Germline V gene sequence: CDR1 LNHDA, CDR2 SQIVND (reference sequence). The CDR3 sequence: CASSEGGEAFF. The CDR3 region has the DNA TGTGCCAGTAGTGAGGGGGGTGAAGCTTTCTTT.

The chain carries TRBV18 and TRBJ1-3; 10 nucleotides match TRBD1. The CDR3 spans 16 residues. Germline lookup yields CDR1 KGHSH and CDR2 LQKENI. The ends lost 3 bases at V and 2 bases at J; junction bases unmatched: 4. The CDR3 DNA reads as TGTGCCAGCTCACCCGGGACAGGGGCTACTGGAAACACCATATATTTT. It specifies CASSPGTGATGNTIYF.

This clonotype was seen at least ten times. The V gene is TRBV6-2 or TRBV6-3, the J gene TRBJ2-7, with TRBD2 identical over 9 bases. With V trimmed by 0 bases and J by 4 bases, 7 bases remained unmatched. The CDR3 totals 16 residues. Per germline, CDR1 MNHEY and CDR2 SVGEGT. CDR3 residues: CASSYSGGRAPYEQYF. DNA for the CDR3: TGTGCCAGCAGTTACTCGGGCGGGAGGGCCCCGTACGAGCAGTACTTC.

This clonotype was recorded at least ten times. The chain joins TRBV20-1 to TRBJ2-4; maybe TRBD1 (6 bases). Germline V gene sequence: CDR1 DFQATT, CDR2 SNEGSKA (reference sequence). The CDR3 runs to 18 residues. Deletions cut 0 bases from V and 0 bases from J, with 18 bases between. CDR3: CSAREKTGFGVAKNIQYF. CDR3 DNA sequence: TGCAGTGCTAGAGAGAAGACAGGTTTTGGCGTAGCCAAAAACATTCAGTACTTC.

On this clonotype: The conserved phenylalanine or tryptophan normally closing the CDR3 is absent here, so this likely arose from a read error. This chain uses TRBV6-2 or TRBV6-3 with TRBJ2-6; the D is unclear. Germline V gives CDR1 MNHEY, CDR2 SVGEGT. CDR3 length: 15 amino acids. CDR3 DNA: TGTGCCAGCAGTTTAAGCACCTCTGAGGCCAACGTCCTGACTATC. It encodes CASSLSTSEANVLTI.

Many counts were recorded for this clonotype. The rearrangement joins TRBV5-1 to TRBJ2-2; no clear D gene. Trimming removed 1 base at V and 4 bases at J, with 8 bases between. Germline CDR1 is SGHRS and CDR2 is YFSETQ. This CDR3 has 14 residues. CDR3 sequence: CASSLWISTGELFF. DNA of the CDR3: TGCGCCAGCAGCTTGTGGATTTCCACCGGGGAGCTGTTTTTT.

The sample holds many counts of this clonotype. CDR3 loop: CASTPWTDQETQYF. In DNA, the CDR3 is TGCGCCAGCACCCCATGGACGGACCAAGAGACCCAGTACTTC. V is TRBV5-1 and J is TRBJ2-5, with unresolved D. V dropped 6 bases and J dropped 0 bases, with 12 bases sitting between them. CDR3 size: 14 residues. CDR1 SGHRS and CDR2 YFSETQ come from the germline V gene.

Ten or more counts support this clonotype. The rearrangement links TRBV12-5 to TRBJ2-4, with TRBD2 identical over 12 bases. Germline V gene data show CDR1 as LGHNT and CDR2 as FRNRAP. With 6 bases clipped from V and 2 bases from J, the junction kept 5 bases outside the gene matches. This CDR3 contains 16 residues. The CDR3 loop is CASGLGLAGSKNIQYF. Here the CDR3 DNA reads TGTGCTAGTGGCCTGGGACTAGCGGGTTCCAAAAACATTCAGTACTTC. The whole variable domain, remainder taken from reference TRBV12-5 and TRBJ2-4, is DARVTQTPRHKVTEMGQEVTMRCQPILGHNTVFWYRQTMMQGLELLAYFRNRAPLDDSGMPKDRFSAEMPDATLATLKIQPSEPRDSAVYFCASGLGLAGSKNIQYFGAGTRLSVL.

In this sample, this clonotype turned up once. Likely a read error: the CDR3 ends without its conserved phenylalanine or tryptophan. V gene TRBV15 combines with J gene TRBJ1-2, with D unresolved. The germline V gene has CDR1 LNHNV and CDR2 YYDKDF (reference sequence). There are 14 residues in the CDR3. Deletions cut 5 bases from V and 4 bases from J, with 14 bases between. CDR3 in amino acids: CATSESTLGYGYTY. CDR3 bases: TGTGCCACCAGCGAGTCGACACTGGGCTATGGCTACACCTAC.

This clonotype was picked up many times. At one end the junction does not follow the germline gene, possibly because of a read error. The rearrangement joins TRBV12-3 or TRBV12-4 to TRBJ2-4, with 7 positions matching TRBD1. The CDR3 sequence is 15 residues long. The CDR3 sequence: CASSSKGTARGIKYF. The CDR3, as DNA: TGTGCCAGCAGTTCAAAGGGGACAGCCCGAGGCATTAAGTACTTC.

A remark on this clonotype: A much larger clone differs by one base, so this may be a read error. The CDR3 does not close with the conserved phenylalanine or tryptophan, likely indicating a read error. The chain links TRBV10-3 to TRBJ2-2; D tentatively reads TRBD1 or TRBD2 (5 bases each). The CDR3 sequence is 15 residues long. CDR1 and CDR2 (germline): ENHRY, SYGVKD. V gave up 8 bases and J gave up 3 bases, with 16 bases separating them. CDR3 bases: TGTGCCATCGCCCGGGACCCTGCGGACACCGGGGAGCTGTTTGTT. Its translation: CAIARDPADTGELFV.

This clonotype was seen at least ten times. J is TRBJ2-5 and V is TRBV24-1; 9 bases agree with TRBD2. The germline gives CDR1 KGHDR, CDR2 SFDVKD. The CDR3 runs to 17 residues. V lost 3 bases and J lost 7; bases outside the gene matches: 14. This CDR3 reads CATSDGLAGRYPGTQYF. CDR3 nucleotide sequence: TGTGCCACCAGTGATGGGCTAGCGGGACGGTATCCGGGGACCCAGTACTTC.

This clonotype was seen repeatedly, ten times or more. The rearrangement links TRBV7-2 to TRBJ1-5; D is ambiguous. Trimming took off 3 bases at V and 9 bases at J, with 12 bases between the two ends. Germline CDR1 SGHTA, CDR2 FQGNSA. The CDR3 contains 13 residues. The chain's CDR3 is CASSLEQLRPQHF. The CDR3, as DNA: TGTGCCAGCAGCTTGGAACAATTGCGGCCCCAGCATTTT.

This clonotype was seen ten or more times. This chain uses TRBV19 with TRBJ1-1; D call uncertain. Germline assignment: CDR1 LNHDA and CDR2 SQIVND (reference sequence). CDR3 length: 13 residues. With 10 bases removed from V and 1 base from J, the gap between germline ends came to 13 bases. For the CDR3, the DNA is TGTGCCACCCAGAGTTACAGGAACACTGAAGCTTTCTTT. Amino acid sequence: CATQSYRNTEAFF.